These 5 T cell receptor beta chains came from one sample sequenced in a study of metastatic and nonmetastatic thyroid tumors. Thyroid surgery was performed in patients who had received no treatment beforehand. TCRdb re-clonotyped the PCR reads via MiXCR. The repertoire includes about 64,000 clones, less than 5% of them detected once, and under 25% sits in the top ten. Sample: blood. The source of these receptors is a female donor with papillary thyroid cancer or a benign thyroid nodule (not recorded which). Some clones in this sample may be carry-over from other donors' samples.

This clone has only a few counts. The V gene is TRBV14, the J gene TRBJ1-6; D possibly corresponds to TRBD1 (5 bases). Per the germline V gene, CDR1 is SGHDN and CDR2 is FVKESK. V lost 0 bases to trimming and J lost 6 bases, with 12 bases between them. The CDR3 loop spans 16 amino acids. For the CDR3, the DNA is TGTGCCAGCAGCCAAGATTTCGGGGGGATTAATTCACCCCTCCACTTT. It encodes CASSQDFGGINSPLHF.

This clone was recorded at least ten times. Here the CDR3 reads CASSIGPERNQPQHF. CDR3 DNA sequence: TGTGCCAGTAGTATCGGGCCAGAACGCAATCAGCCCCAGCATTTT. V usage is TRBV19 and J usage is TRBJ1-5, with D hard to call. The V and J ends lost 3 bases and 2 bases respectively, with 11 bases between them. CDR1 and CDR2 from the germline V gene are LNHDA and SQIVND (reference sequence). The CDR3 sequence is 15 residues long.

This clone has ten or more counts. The rearrangement joins TRBV14 to TRBJ1-2, with no clear D. The V end was cut by 0 bases, the J end by 6 bases, with 14 bases between. The germline V gene has CDR1 SGHDN and CDR2 FVKESK. The CDR3 runs to 15 residues. In DNA form, the CDR3 reads TGTGCCAGCAGCCAAGATCTTATCCAACTAGATGGCTACACCTTC. This gives the protein CASSQDLIQLDGYTF.

This rearrangement joins TRBV4-2 to TRBJ2-1; 8 bases are a match to TRBD2. Germline V gene data show CDR1 as LGHNA and CDR2 as YNFKEQ. The CDR3 extends over 17 amino acids. V lost 0 bases, J lost 4 bases, and 8 bases stayed unmatched. In DNA, the CDR3 is TGTGCCAGCAGCCAAGATACGGCGGGAGGTCCATACAATGAGCAGTTCTTC. This encodes CASSQDTAGGPYNEQFF.

A few counts support this clone. The genes are TRBV15 and TRBJ1-3; no reliable D call. The germline V and J ends were trimmed by 5 bases and 3 bases, with 14 bases remaining between them. This CDR3 region has 15 residues. Germline V gene data show CDR1 as LNHNV and CDR2 as YYDKDF (reference sequence). CDR3 amino acids: CATSPHQEGGNTIYF. The CDR3 bases are TGTGCCACCAGCCCACACCAAGAAGGTGGAAACACCATATATTTT.